A selection of T cell receptor beta chains follows, all from one sample in a study of blood T cells in healthy people across ages. TCRdb processed the 5' RACE reads anew with MiXCR; each CDR3 protein has one entry. The table lists around 1.5 million distinct CDR3 sequences, roughly 32% of them singletons. What was sequenced was blood. These receptors all come from a woman aged 25 to 39 in good health. Each CDR3 is given with its conserved first and last residue. Fields, in order: J gene, D gene, clone size, V gene, CDR3 protein. D genes are given only for firm matches. Clone size is stated in some rows and not others, as once, few, many or a class when expanded.

TRBJ2-7 | NA | many | TRBV13 | CASSIRESYEQYF
TRBJ2-3 | TRBD2 | NA | TRBV29-1 | CSGEGTPDSQYF
TRBJ1-2 | NA | few | TRBV6-1 | CASSETQRHPYTF
TRBJ2-1 | NA | NA | TRBV14 | CASSQAGALGLNEQFF
TRBJ1-1 | TRBD1 | NA | TRBV9 | CASSVRGEGTEAFF
TRBJ2-1 | TRBD2 | NA | TRBV5-5 | CASIQWWGGENEQFF
TRBJ1-4 | NA | NA | TRBV27 | CASSLYGDFNEELFF
TRBJ2-1 | TRBD2 | NA | TRBV15 | CATSRPPGLANNEQFF
TRBJ2-3 | NA | NA | TRBV7-9 | CASEGGIGRADTQYF
TRBJ1-5 | NA | few | TRBV28 | CASSPGPAGNQPQHF
TRBJ2-7 | NA | few | TRBV5-1 | CASFQSPLDEQYF
TRBJ2-5 | TRBD1 | NA | TRBV11-2 | CASRGTGLREQYF
TRBJ2-1 | NA | NA | TRBV6-1 | CASRARVGSEQFF
TRBJ1-1 | TRBD1 | few | TRBV12-3/TRBV12-4 | CASSTNRGYTEAFF
TRBJ2-5 | TRBD2 | few | TRBV20-1 | CSAPILAGDLESQYF
TRBJ1-4 | NA | few | TRBV7-9 | CASSLGGRTNEKLFF
TRBJ1-1 | NA | NA | TRBV7-3 | CASSLTQYTEAFF
TRBJ1-2 | NA | once | TRBV19 | CASSTTGIYYGYTF
TRBJ2-7 | NA | NA | TRBV20-1 | CSAPVSSYEQYF
TRBJ2-1 | NA | once | TRBV9 | CASSDSGRGGNEQFF
TRBJ2-5 | TRBD2 | NA | TRBV5-6 | CASSSPGTSVETQYF
TRBJ2-6 | TRBD2 | NA | TRBV4-1 | CASSQSGLAGFSGANVLTF
TRBJ2-7 | TRBD1 | few | TRBV18 | CASSRQGSNEQYF
TRBJ2-5 | TRBD2 | NA | TRBV29-1 | CSVEPSGKVNEQYF